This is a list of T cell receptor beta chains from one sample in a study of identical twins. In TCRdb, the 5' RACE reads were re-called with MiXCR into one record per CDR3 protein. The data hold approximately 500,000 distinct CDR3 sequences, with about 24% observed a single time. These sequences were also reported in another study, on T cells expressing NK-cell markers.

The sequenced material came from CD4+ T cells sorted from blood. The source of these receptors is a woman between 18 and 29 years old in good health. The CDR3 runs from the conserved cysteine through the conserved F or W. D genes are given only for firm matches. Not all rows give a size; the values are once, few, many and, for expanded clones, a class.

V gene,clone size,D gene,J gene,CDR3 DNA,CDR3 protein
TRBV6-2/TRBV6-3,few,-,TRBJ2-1,TGTGCCAGCAGTTTTACTGTTTATGAGCAGTTCTTC,CASSFTVYEQFF
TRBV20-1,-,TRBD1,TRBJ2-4,TGCAGTGCTAGTGACAGGGAAAGCATTCAGTACTTC,CSASDRESIQYF
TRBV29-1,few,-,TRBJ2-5,TGCAGCGCCCGGCGGAAAGAGACCCAGTACTTC,CSARRKETQYF
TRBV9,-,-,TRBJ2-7,TGTGCCAGCAGCGTAGAAGGGCGAAGCGAGCAGTACTTC,CASSVEGRSEQYF
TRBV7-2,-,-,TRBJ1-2,TGTGCCAGCAGCTTATCAGGGCCGACCAACTATGGCTACACCTTC,CASSLSGPTNYGYTF
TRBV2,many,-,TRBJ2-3,TGTGCCAGCAGTGAAAACAGGGACACAGATACGCAGTATTTT,CASSENRDTDTQYF
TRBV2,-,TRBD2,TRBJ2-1,TGTGCCAGCAGTGGCGCTAGCGGGGGGACCTACAATGAGCAGTTCTTC,CASSGASGGTYNEQFF
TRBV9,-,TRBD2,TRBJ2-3,TGTGCCAGCAGCGTAGCGGGGGGGCTCGCAGATACGCAGTATTTT,CASSVAGGLADTQYF
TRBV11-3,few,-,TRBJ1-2,TGTGCCAGCAGCCCGGGGCCCTATGGCTACACCTTC,CASSPGPYGYTF
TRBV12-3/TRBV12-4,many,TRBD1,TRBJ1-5,TGTGCCAGCAGCCCAACAGGGGAGGGTCAGCCCCAGCATTTT,CASSPTGEGQPQHF
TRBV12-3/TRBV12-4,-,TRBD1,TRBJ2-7,TGTGCCAGCCGTAGGGGGACAGGGGTTTACTTC,CASRRGTGVYF
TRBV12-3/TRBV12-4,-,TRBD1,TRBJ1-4,TGTGCCAGCAGTCAGACAGGGGTTGAAAAACTGTTTTTT,CASSQTGVEKLFF
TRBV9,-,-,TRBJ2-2,TGTGCCAGCAATCGTCTTACCACCGGGGAGCTGTTTTTT,CASNRLTTGELFF
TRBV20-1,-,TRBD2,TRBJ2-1,TGCAGTCTGCCTCAGAGGGGGGGTCCCAGCGGGGGTTACAATGAGCAGTTCTTC,CSLPQRGGPSGGYNEQFF
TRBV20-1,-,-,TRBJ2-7,TGCAGTGCTAGAAACCAGAAGCCTCCCTACGAGCAGTACTTC,CSARNQKPPYEQYF
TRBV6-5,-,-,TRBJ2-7,TGTGCCAGCAGTTATTTTACAAACTCCTACGAGCAGTACTTC,CASSYFTNSYEQYF
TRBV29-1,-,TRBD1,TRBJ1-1,TGCAGCGGAGGATTCAGGGACAGGGAAGCTTTCTTT,CSGGFRDREAFF
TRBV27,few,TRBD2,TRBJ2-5,TGTGCCAGCAGTTTCCGGACTAGCGGGGGGGACGAGACCCAGTACTTC,CASSFRTSGGDETQYF
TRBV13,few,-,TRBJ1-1,TGTGCCAGCAGCTTAAGGAGAGGGACGGGGAACACTGAAGCTTTCTTT,CASSLRRGTGNTEAFF
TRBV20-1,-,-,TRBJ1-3,TGCAGTGCTAGTCGCCGGATCTCTGGAAACACCATATATTTT,CSASRRISGNTIYF
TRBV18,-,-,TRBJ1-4,TGTGCCAGCTCACCACTACAGGGACAAAGCACTAATGAAAAACTGTTTTTT,CASSPLQGQSTNEKLFF
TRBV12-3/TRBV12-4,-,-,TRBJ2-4,TGTGCCAGCAGCCTCCGACAGCTCCTAGCCAAAAACATTCAGTACTTC,CASSLRQLLAKNIQYF
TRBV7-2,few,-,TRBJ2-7,TGTGCCAGCAGTGAGCTTGGGGGGCTCCTTCAAGAGCAGTACTTC,CASSELGGLLQEQYF
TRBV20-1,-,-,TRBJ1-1,TGCAGTGCTCTAGGGGGGACGGACACTGAAGCTTTCTTT,CSALGGTDTEAFF
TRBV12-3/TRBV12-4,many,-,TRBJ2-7,TGTGCCAGCAGTTTAGAGGGCCAGGGGAAGGGTTACGAGCAGTACTTC,CASSLEGQGKGYEQYF
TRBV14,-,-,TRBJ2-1,TGTGCCAGCAGCCAAGGTTGGGCAGGGTGGGGCGATGAGCAGTTCTTC,CASSQGWAGWGDEQFF
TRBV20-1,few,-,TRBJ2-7,TGCAGTGCTAGGTTCCTCCCCCCCTACGAGCAGTACTTC,CSARFLPPYEQYF
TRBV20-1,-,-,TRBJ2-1,TGCAGTGCTTTGGGTTCGGGGCAATACAATGAGCAGTTCTTC,CSALGSGQYNEQFF
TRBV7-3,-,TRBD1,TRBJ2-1,TGTGCCAGCAGCGCTTCCGGGACAGAAAATGAGCAGTTCTTC,CASSASGTENEQFF
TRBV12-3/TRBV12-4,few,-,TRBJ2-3,TGTGCCAGCAGGCCCTACCTAAGCACAGATACGCAGTATTTT,CASRPYLSTDTQYF
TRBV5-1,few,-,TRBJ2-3,TGCGCCAGCAGCCCCGACTGGCGGGGCACAGATACGCAGTATTTT,CASSPDWRGTDTQYF
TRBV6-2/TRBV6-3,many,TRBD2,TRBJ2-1,TGTGCCAGCAGTTATGCGGGAGGAGGCTACAATGAGCAGTTCTTC,CASSYAGGGYNEQFF
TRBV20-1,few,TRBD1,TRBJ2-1,TGCAGTGCTAGAAAGGGACAGGGGTACCATGAGCAGTTCTTC,CSARKGQGYHEQFF
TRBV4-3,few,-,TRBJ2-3,TGCGCCAGCAGCCAAGAGAGGCAGGGTGGAGATACGCAGTATTTT,CASSQERQGGDTQYF
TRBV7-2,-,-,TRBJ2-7,TGTGCCAGCGGAACCGGGACTGGATTTTACGAGCAGTACTTC,CASGTGTGFYEQYF
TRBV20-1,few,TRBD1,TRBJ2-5,TGCAGTGCTAGCCCAACAGGGGCAGGAGAGACCCAGTACTTC,CSASPTGAGETQYF
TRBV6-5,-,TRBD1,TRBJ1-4,TGTGCCAGCAGTTACAGGGACAGGCCTAATGAAAAACTGTTTTTT,CASSYRDRPNEKLFF
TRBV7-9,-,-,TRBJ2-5,TGTGCCAGCAGCTTAGTTCCTAGGACGCAAGAGACCCAGTACTTC,CASSLVPRTQETQYF
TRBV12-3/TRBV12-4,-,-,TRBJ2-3,TGTGCCAGCAGCCAGACTCGCACAGATACGCAGTATTTT,CASSQTRTDTQYF
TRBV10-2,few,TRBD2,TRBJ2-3,TGCGCCAGCGGACTAGCGGGAAAGGAGGATACGCAGTATTTT,CASGLAGKEDTQYF
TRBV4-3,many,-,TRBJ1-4,TGCGCCAGCAGCCAAGATGGGTACCAAAATGAAAAACTGTTTTTT,CASSQDGYQNEKLFF
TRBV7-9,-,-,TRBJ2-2,TGTGCCAGCAGCTTAAGGGAACCCACCGGGGAGCTGTTTTTT,CASSLREPTGELFF
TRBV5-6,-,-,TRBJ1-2,TGTGCCAGCACCAAACCGAGACAAAATGGCTACACCTTC,CASTKPRQNGYTF
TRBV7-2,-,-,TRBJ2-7,TGTGCCAGCAGCTTAGGGTTTTGGGAAAGGTCGGACGAGCAGTACTTC,CASSLGFWERSDEQYF
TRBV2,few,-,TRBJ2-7,TGTGCCAGCAGGGGGGACTCCTACGAGCAGTACTTC,CASRGDSYEQYF
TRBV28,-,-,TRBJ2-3,TGTGCCAGCAGTTACCCGCGGACGGGCGGGGATACGCAGTATTTT,CASSYPRTGGDTQYF
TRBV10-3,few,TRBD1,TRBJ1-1,TGTGCCATCAGTCGGGACAGGGAAATCATGAACACTGAAGCTTTCTTT,CAISRDREIMNTEAFF
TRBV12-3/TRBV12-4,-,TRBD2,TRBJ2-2,TGTGCCAGCAATACAGGACTAGCAGGCACCGGGGAGCTGTTTTTT,CASNTGLAGTGELFF
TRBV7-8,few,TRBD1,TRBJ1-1,TGTGCCAGCAGCTTATCCGCGGGGACAGGGCTTGAAGCTTTCTTT,CASSLSAGTGLEAFF
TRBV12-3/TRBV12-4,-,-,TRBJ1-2,TGTGCCAGCAGCGTGCAGGGAGTCGCTGGCTACACCTTC,CASSVQGVAGYTF
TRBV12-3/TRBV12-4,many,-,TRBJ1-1,TGTGCCAGCTTTTGGGGCACTGAAGCTTTCTTT,CASFWGTEAFF
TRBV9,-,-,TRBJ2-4,TGTGCCAGCAGCGACCCACGGTTCGGAGCCAAAAACATTCAGTACTTC,CASSDPRFGAKNIQYF
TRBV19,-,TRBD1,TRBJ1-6,TGTGCCAGTAGTACCGGACAGGGGAGAGATTCACCCCTCCACTTT,CASSTGQGRDSPLHF
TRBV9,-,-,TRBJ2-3,TGTGCCAGCAGCCCACAGAGGGCCCGCACAGATACGCAGTATTTT,CASSPQRARTDTQYF